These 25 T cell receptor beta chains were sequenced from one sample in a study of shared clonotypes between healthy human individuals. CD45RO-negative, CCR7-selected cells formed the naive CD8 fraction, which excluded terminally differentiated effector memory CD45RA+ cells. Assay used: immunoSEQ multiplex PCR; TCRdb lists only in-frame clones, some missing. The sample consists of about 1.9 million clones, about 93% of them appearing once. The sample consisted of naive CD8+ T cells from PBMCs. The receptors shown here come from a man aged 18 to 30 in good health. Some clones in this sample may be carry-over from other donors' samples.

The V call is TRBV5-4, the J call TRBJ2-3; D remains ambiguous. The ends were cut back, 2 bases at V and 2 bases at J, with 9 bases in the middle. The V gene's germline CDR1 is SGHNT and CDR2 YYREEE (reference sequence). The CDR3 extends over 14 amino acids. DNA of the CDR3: TGTGCCAGCAGCTTTGGTTTAGCCACAGATACGCAGTATTTT. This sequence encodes CASSFGLATDTQYF. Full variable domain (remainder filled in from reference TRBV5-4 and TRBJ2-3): ETGVTQSPTHLIKTRGQQVTLRCSSQSGHNTVSWYQQALGQGPQFIFQYYREEENGRGNFPPRFSGLQFPNYSSELNVNALELDDSALYLCASSFGLATDTQYFGPGTRLTVL.

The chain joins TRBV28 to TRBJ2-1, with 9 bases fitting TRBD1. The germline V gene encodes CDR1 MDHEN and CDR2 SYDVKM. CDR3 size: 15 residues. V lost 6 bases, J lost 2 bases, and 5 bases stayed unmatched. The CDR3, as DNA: TGTGCCAGCAGGCTGGGGACAGGGACCTACAATGAGCAGTTCTTC. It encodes CASRLGTGTYNEQFF.

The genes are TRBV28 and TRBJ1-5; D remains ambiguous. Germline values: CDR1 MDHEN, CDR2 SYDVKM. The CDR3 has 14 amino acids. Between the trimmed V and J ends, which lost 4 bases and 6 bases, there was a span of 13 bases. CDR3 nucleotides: TGTGCCAGCAGTTGGAACACAGTTGCTCAGCCCCAGCATTTT. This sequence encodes CASSWNTVAQPQHF.

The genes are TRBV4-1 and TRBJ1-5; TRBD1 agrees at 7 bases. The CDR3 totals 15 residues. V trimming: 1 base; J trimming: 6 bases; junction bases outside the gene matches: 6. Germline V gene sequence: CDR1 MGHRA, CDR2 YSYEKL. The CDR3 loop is CASSQGGGVSQPQHF. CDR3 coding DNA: TGCGCCAGCAGCCAAGGAGGGGGCGTGAGTCAGCCCCAGCATTTT.

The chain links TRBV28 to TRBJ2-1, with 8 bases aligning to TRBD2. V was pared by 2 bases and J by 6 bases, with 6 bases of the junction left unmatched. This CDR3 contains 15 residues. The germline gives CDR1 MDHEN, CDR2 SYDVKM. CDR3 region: CASSLLSGRINEQFF. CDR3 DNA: TGTGCCAGCAGTTTACTAAGCGGGAGAATCAATGAGCAGTTCTTC.

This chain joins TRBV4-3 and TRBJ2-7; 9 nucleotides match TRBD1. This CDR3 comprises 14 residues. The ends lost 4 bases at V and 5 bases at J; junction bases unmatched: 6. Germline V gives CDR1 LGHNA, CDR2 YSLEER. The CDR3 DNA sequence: TGCGCCAGCAGCCCCCGACAGGGGGAACACGAGCAGTACTTC. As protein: CASSPRQGEHEQYF.

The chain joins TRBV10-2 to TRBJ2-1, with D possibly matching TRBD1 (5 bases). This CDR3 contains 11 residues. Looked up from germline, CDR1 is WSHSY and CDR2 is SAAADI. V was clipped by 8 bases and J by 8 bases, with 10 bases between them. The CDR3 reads CASRLGDEQFF. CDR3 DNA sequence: TGCGCCAGCCGTCTAGGGGATGAGCAGTTCTTC.

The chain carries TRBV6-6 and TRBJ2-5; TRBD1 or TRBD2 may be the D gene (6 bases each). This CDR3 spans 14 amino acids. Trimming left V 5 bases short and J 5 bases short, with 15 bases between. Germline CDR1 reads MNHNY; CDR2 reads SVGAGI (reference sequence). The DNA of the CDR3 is TGTGCCAGCAGTATTCCGGGGGCGCAGGAGACCCAGTACTTC. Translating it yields CASSIPGAQETQYF.

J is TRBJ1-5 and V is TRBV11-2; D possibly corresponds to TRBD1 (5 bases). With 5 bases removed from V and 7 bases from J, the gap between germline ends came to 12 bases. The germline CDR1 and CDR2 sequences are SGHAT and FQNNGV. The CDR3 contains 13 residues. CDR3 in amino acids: CASSPRGGQPQHF. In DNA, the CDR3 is TGTGCCAGCAGCCCTAGGGGTGGCCAGCCCCAGCATTTT.

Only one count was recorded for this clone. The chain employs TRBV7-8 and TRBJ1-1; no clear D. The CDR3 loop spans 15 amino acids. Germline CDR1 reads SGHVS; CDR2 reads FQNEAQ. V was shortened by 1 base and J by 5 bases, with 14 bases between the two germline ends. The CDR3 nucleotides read TGTGCCAGCAGCTTAGAATTAGAGGGTTGGACTGAAGCTTTCTTT. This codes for CASSLELEGWTEAFF. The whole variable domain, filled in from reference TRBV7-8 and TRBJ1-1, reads GAGVSQSPRYKVAKRGQDVALRCDPISGHVSLFWYQQALGQGPEFLTYFQNEAQLDKSGLPSDRFFAERPEGSVSTLKIQRTQQEDSAVYLCASSLELEGWTEAFFGQGTRLTVV.

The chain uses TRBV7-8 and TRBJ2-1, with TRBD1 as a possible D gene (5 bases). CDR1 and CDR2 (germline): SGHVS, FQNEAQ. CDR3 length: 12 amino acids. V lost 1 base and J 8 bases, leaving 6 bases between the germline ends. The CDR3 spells CASSLEGDEQFF. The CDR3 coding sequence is TGTGCCAGCAGCTTAGAAGGGGATGAGCAGTTCTTC.

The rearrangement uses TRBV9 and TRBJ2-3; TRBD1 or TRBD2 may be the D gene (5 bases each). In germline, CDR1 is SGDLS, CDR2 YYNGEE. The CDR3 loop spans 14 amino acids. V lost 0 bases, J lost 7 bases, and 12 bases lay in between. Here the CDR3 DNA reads TGTGCCAGCAGCGTAGGAGGGGTTCCCAATACGCAGTATTTT. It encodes CASSVGGVPNTQYF.

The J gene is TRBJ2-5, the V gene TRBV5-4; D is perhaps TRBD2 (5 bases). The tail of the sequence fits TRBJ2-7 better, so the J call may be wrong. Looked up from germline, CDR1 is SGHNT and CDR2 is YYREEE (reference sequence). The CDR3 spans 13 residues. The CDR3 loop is CASSADLLYEQYF. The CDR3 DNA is TGTGCCAGCAGCGCGGACTTGCTCTACGAGCAGTACTTC.

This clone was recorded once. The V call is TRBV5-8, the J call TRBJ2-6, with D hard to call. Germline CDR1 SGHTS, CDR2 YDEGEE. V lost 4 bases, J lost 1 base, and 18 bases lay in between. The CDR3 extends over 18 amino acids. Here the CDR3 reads CASSPVVRSGSGANVLTF. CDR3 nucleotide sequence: TGTGCCAGCAGCCCAGTAGTCCGGTCCGGGTCTGGGGCCAACGTCCTGACTTTC.

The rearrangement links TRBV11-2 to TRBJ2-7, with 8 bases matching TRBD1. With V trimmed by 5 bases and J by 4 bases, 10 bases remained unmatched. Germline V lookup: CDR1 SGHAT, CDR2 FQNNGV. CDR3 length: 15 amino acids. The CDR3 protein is CASSPGTGPGYEQYF. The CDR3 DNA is TGTGCCAGCAGCCCCGGGACAGGCCCCGGGTACGAGCAGTACTTC.

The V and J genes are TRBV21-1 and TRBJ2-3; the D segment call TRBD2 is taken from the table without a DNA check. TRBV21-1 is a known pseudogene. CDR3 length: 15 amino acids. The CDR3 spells CASSPPREATDTQYF. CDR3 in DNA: TGTGCCAGCAGCCCACCCCGGGAGGCGACAGATACGCAGTATTTT.

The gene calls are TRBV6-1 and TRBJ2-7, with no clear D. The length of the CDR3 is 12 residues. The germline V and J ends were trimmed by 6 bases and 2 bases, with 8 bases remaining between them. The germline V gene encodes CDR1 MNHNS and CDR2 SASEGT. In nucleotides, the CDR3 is TGTGCCAGCAGAGGCACAGCCTACGAGCAGTACTTC. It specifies CASRGTAYEQYF.

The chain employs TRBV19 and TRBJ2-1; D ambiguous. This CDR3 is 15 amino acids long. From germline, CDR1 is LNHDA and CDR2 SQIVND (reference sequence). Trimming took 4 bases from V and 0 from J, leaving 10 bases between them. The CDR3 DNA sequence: TGTGCCAGTAGTACCGAACAGAGCTCCTACAATGAGCAGTTCTTC. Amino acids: CASSTEQSSYNEQFF.

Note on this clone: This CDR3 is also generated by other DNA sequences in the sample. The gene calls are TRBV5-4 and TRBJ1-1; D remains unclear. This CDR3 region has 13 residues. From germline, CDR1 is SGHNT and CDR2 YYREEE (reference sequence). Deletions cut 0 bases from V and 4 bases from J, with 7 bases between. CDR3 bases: TGTGCCAGCAGCTTGGCCCCCGGCACTGAAGCTTTCTTT. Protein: CASSLAPGTEAFF.

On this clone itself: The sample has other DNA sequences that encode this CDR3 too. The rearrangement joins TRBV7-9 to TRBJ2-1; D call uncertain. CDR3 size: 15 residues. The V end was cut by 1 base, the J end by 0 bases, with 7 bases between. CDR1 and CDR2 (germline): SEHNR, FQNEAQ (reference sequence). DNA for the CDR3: TGTGCCAGCAGCTTAGGGCCAGTCTCCTACAATGAGCAGTTCTTC. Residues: CASSLGPVSYNEQFF.

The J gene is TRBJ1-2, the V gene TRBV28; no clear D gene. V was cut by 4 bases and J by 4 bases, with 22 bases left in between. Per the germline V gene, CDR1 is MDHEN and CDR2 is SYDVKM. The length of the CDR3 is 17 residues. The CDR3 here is CASSSPPTEMNVYGYTF. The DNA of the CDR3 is TGTGCCAGCAGTTCCCCCCCGACGGAGATGAATGTCTATGGCTACACCTTC.

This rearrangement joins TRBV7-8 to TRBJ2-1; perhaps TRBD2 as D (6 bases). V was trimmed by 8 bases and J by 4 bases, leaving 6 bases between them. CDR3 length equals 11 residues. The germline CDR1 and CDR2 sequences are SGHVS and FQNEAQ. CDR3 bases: TGTGCCAGCGGGAGGTACAATGAGCAGTTCTTC. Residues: CASGRYNEQFF.

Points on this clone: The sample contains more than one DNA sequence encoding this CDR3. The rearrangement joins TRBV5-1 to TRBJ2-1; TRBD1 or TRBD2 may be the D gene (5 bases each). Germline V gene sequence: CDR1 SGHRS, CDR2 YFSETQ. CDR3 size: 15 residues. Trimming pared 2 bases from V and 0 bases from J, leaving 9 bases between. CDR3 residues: CASSLGTSSYNEQFF. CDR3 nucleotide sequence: TGCGCCAGCAGCTTAGGGACCAGCTCCTACAATGAGCAGTTCTTC.

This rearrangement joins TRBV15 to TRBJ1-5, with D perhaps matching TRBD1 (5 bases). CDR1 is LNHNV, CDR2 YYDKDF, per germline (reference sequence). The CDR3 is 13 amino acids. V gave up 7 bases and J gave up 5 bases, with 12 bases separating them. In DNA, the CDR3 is TGTGCCACCACTGGGTTGGGGGATCAGCCCCAGCATTTT. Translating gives CATTGLGDQPQHF.

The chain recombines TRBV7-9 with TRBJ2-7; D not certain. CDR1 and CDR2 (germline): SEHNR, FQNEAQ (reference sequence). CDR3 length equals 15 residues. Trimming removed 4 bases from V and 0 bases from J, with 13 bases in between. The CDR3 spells CASSSSGGISYEQYF. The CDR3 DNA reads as TGTGCCAGCAGCTCCTCGGGTGGGATCTCCTACGAGCAGTACTTC.